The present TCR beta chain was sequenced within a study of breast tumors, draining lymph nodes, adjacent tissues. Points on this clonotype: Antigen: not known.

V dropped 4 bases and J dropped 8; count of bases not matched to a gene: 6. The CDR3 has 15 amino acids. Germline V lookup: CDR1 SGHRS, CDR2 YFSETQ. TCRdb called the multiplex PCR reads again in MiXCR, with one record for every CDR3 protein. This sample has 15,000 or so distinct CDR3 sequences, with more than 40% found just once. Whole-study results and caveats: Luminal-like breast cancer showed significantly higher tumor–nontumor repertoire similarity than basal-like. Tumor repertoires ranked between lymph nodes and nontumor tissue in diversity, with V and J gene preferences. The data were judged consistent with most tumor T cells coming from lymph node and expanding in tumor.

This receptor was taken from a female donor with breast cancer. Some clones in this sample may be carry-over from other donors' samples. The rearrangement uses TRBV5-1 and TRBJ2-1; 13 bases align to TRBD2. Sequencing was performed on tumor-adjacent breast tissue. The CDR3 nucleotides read TGCGCCAGCAGCCTACGACTAGCGGGAGGAGATGAGCAGTTCTTC. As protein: CASSLRLAGGDEQFF.